This TCR beta chain was observed in a study of T cells in Graves' hyperthyroidism and ophthalmopathy. The source material, RNA transcripts, was used to amplify TCR beta CDR3 regions. HTBI primers were employed in a first-round RT-PCR of the TCR CDR3. TCRdb re-called the multiplex PCR reads with MiXCR, one entry per CDR3 protein. The sample has some 550,000 distinct CDR3 sequences, less than 25% seen once. At least ten counts were recorded for this clonotype. The junction shows a germline mismatch at one end, possibly a read error. The CDR3 has 14 amino acids. Germline V gene lookup returns CDR1 SGHRS and CDR2 YFSETQ.

The chain is built from TRBV5-1 and TRBJ2-7; TRBD2 matches 8 bases. Material: blood. This TCR derives from a man younger than 35 with Graves' hyperthyroidism. For the CDR3, the DNA is TGTGCCAGCAGTTTCGGGGGGGCCTCCTACGAGCAGTACTTC. It codes for CASSFGGASYEQYF.